This TCR beta chain was found in a study of blood T cells in healthy people across ages. Study background: Template-switching capture recovered about one barcoded beta molecule per two T cells.

The CDR3 totals 16 residues. V lost 0 bases, J lost 4 bases, and 4 bases stayed unmatched. In germline, CDR1 is ENHRY, CDR2 SYGVKD. Through a sample-barcoded 5' primer and a J-beta primer mix, a second PCR was run for roughly 6 to 11 cycles. Every sample produced at least 2.5 million CDR3-containing paired-end reads. MiXCR was run by TCRdb on the 5' RACE reads, yielding one entry per CDR3 protein. The data hold roughly 2 million distinct CDR3 sequences, with around half observed a single time. For every donor, a draw yielded roughly 9.3 milliliters of peripheral blood. The clonotype originates from a woman aged 40 to 50 in good health. The specimen sequenced was blood. The chain has TRBV10-3 and TRBJ2-1, with 9 bases that match TRBD2. The CDR3 loop is CAISESSGGHYNEQFF. The CDR3 coding sequence is TGTGCCATCAGTGAGTCTAGCGGGGGCCATTACAATGAGCAGTTCTTC.